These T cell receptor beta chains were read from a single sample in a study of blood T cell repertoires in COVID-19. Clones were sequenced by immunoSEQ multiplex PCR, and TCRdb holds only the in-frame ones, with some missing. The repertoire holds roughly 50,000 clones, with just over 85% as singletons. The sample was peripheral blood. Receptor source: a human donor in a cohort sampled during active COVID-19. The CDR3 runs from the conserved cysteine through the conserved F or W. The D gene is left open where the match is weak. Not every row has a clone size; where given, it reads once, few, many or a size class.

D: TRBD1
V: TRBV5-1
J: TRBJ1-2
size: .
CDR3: CASRGQGWGYTF
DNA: TGCGCCAGCCGTGGACAGGGTTGGGGCTACACCTTC

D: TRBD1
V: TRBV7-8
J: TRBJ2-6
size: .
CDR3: CASSLRDRGHGANVLTF
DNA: TGTGCCAGCAGCCTCCGGGACAGGGGGCATGGGGCCAACGTCCTGACTTTC

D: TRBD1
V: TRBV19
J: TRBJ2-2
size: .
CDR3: CASNPGPGQGYSGELFF
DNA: TGTGCCAGTAACCCTGGACCGGGACAGGGGTATTCCGGGGAGCTGTTTTTT

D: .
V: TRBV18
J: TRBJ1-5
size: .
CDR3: CASSPDRQGPQHF
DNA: TGTGCCAGCTCACCAGACCGCCAGGGGCCCCAGCATTTT

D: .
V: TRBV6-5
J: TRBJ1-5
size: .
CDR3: CASSPKEGWPQHF
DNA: TGTGCCAGCAGCCCAAAAGAGGGATGGCCCCAGCATTTT

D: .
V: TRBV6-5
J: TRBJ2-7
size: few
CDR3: CASSYQGSYEQYF
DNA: TGTGCCAGCAGTTACCAGGGTTCCTACGAGCAGTACTTC

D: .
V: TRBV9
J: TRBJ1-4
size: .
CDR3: CASSLSGHSEKLFF
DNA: TGTGCCAGCAGCCTCAGCGGGCACTCTGAAAAACTGTTTTTT

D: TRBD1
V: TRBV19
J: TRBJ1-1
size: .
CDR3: CASNLGGNLNTEAFF
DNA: TGTGCCAGTAACCTAGGGGGCAATTTGAACACTGAAGCTTTCTTT

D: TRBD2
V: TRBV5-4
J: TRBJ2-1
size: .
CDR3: CASSLGLAVNEQFF
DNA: TGTGCCAGCAGCTTGGGACTAGCCGTCAATGAGCAGTTCTTC

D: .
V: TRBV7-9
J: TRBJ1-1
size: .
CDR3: CASRRTEGTEAFF
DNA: TGTGCCAGCAGACGTACGGAGGGCACTGAAGCTTTCTTT

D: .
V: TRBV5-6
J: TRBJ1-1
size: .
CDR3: CASSLDRWDTEAFF
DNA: TGTGCCAGCAGCTTGGACAGGTGGGACACTGAAGCTTTCTTT

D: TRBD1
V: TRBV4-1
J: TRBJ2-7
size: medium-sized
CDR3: CASSQRDSRSYEQYF
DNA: TGCGCCAGCAGCCAAAGGGACAGCCGCTCCTACGAGCAGTACTTC

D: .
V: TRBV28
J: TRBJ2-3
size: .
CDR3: CASTLGVAADTQYF
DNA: TGTGCCAGCACCCTCGGTGTAGCAGCAGATACGCAGTATTTT

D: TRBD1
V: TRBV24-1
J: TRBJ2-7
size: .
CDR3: CATSDNRQGYYEQYF
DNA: TGTGCCACCAGTGATAACCGACAGGGATACTACGAGCAGTACTTC

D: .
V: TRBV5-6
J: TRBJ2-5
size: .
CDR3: CASSLVVQKETQYF
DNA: TGTGCCAGCAGCTTGGTCGTACAGAAAGAGACCCAGTACTTC

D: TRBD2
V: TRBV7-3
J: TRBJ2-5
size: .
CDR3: CASSSTSGTQETQYF
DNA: TGTGCCAGCAGCTCGACTAGCGGTACCCAAGAGACCCAGTACTTC

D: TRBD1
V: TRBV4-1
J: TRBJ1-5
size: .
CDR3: CASSPQQGAGNQPQHF
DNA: TGCGCCAGCAGCCCACAACAGGGGGCCGGCAATCAGCCCCAGCATTTT

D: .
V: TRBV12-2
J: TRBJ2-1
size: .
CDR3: CASRLAGTRRLLNEQFF
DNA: TGTGCAAGTCGCTTAGCCGGGACTAGAAGGTTGTTGAATGAGCAGTTCTTC

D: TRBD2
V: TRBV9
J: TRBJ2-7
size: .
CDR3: CASSVGGLAPYEQYF
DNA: TGTGCCAGCAGCGTAGGGGGACTAGCGCCGTACGAGCAGTACTTC

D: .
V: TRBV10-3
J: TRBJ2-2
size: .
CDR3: CAISEFGELNTGELFF
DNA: TGTGCCATCAGTGAGTTCGGGGAACTGAACACCGGGGAGCTGTTTTTT

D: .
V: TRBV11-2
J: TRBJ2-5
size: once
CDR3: CASSALRGTETQYF
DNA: TGTGCCAGCAGCGCCCTACGGGGGACCGAGACCCAGTACTTC

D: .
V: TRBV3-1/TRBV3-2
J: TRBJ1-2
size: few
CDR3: CASSHRDNYGYTF
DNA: TGTGCCAGCAGCCACAGGGATAACTATGGCTACACCTTC

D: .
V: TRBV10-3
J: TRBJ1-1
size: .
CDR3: CAISESVGVEKAFF
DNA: TGTGCCATCAGTGAGTCGGTGGGAGTGGAAAAAGCTTTCTTT

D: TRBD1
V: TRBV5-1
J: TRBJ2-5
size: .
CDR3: CASSLDREETQYF
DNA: TGCGCCAGCAGCCTGGACAGGGAAGAGACCCAGTACTTC

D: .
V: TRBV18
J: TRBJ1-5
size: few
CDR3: CASSTDQVEPQHF
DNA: TGTGCCAGCTCAACAGATCAGGTTGAGCCCCAGCATTTT

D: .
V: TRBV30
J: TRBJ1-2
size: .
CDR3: CAWVSRDTRIYGYTF
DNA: TGTGCCTGGGTCAGCCGGGACACTCGGATCTATGGCTACACCTTC

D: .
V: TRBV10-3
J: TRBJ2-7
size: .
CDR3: CAISDLGEDEQYF
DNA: TGTGCCATCAGTGATTTGGGGGAGGACGAGCAGTACTTC

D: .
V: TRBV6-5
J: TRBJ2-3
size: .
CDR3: CASSYSRSDTQYF
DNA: TGTGCCAGCAGTTACTCGAGATCAGATACGCAGTATTTT

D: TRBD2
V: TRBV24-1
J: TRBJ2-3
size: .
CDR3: CATSDIRTSGTDTQYF
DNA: TGTGCCACCAGTGATATTCGGACTAGCGGCACAGATACGCAGTATTTT

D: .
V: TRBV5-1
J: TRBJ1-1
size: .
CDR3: CASSLGSLNTEAFF
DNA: TGCGCCAGCAGCTTGGGGAGTTTGAACACTGAAGCTTTCTTT

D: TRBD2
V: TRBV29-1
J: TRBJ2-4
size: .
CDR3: CSVSAGEFWGKNIQYF
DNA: TGCAGCGTTTCAGCGGGAGAATTTTGGGGCAAAAACATTCAGTACTTC

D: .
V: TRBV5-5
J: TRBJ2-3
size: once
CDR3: CASSSGLTDTQYF
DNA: TGTGCCAGCAGCTCCGGGTTGACAGATACGCAGTATTTT

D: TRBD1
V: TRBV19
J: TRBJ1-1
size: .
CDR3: CASSIDRGRREAFF
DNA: TGTGCCAGTAGTATCGACAGGGGCCGACGTGAAGCTTTCTTT

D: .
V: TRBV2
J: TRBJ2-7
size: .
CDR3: CASRADRGEQYF
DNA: TGTGCCAGCAGGGCGGATCGGGGCGAGCAGTACTTC

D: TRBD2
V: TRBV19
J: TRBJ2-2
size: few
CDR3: CASSRGLAGVGPGGELFF
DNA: TGTGCCAGTTCCCGGGGACTAGCGGGAGTAGGTCCGGGCGGGGAGCTGTTTTTT

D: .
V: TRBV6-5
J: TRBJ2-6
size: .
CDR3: CASRPRGSGANVLTF
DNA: TGTGCCAGCAGACCAAGGGGGTCCGGGGCCAACGTCCTGACTTTC

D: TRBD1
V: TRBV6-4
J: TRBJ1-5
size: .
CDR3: CASSAGTGGQPQHF
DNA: TGTGCCAGCAGTGCCGGGACAGGAGGTCAGCCCCAGCATTTT

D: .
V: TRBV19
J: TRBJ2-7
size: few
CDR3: CASSTGGTISYEQYF
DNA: TGTGCCAGTAGTACGGGGGGCACGATCTCCTACGAGCAGTACTTC

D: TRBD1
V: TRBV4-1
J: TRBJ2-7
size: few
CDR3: CASSLTDRNSYEQYF
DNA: TGCGCCAGCAGCTTGACGGACAGGAATTCCTACGAGCAGTACTTC

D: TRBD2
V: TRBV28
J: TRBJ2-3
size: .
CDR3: CASSSAGALAGDTDTQYF
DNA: TGTGCCAGCAGTTCGGCAGGGGCCTTAGCGGGGGACACAGATACGCAGTATTTT

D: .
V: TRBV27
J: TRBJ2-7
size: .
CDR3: CASAGTPSYEQYF
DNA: TGTGCCAGCGCCGGGACACCCTCCTACGAGCAGTACTTC

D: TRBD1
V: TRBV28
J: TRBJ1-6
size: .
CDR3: CASNDGTGISPLHF
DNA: TGTGCCAGCAACGACGGGACAGGGATCTCACCCCTCCACTTT